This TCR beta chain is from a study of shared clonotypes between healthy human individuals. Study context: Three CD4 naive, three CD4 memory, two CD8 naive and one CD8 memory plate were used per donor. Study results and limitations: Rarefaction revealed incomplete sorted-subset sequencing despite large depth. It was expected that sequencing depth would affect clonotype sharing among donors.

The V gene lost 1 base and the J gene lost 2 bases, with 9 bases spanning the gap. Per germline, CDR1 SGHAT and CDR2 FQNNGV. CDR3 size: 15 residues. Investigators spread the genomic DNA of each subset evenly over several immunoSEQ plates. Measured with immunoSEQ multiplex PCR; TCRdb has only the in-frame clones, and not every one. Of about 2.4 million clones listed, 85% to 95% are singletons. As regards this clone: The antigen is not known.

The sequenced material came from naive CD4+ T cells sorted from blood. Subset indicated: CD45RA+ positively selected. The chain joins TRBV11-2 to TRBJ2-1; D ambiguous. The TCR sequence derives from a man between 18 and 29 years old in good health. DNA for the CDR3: TGTGCCAGCAGCTTAGGGCAAAAGACCTACAATGAGCAGTTCTTC. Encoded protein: CASSLGQKTYNEQFF.